A single sample gave rise to the 12 T cell receptor beta chains below, sequenced in a study of T cells in Graves' hyperthyroidism and ophthalmopathy. What was amplified from RNA transcripts were TCR beta CDR3 regions. First-round RT-PCR with HTBI primers amplified the TCR CDR3 region. MiXCR, run by TCRdb on the multiplex PCR reads, gives a single entry per CDR3 protein. The table has around 380,000 distinct CDR3 sequences, 13% seen once. Source material: blood. These receptors all come from a young man with Graves' hyperthyroidism that later progressed to Graves' ophthalmopathy.

The chain employs TRBV5-4 and TRBJ2-1; 10 bases line up with TRBD2. This CDR3 has 15 amino acids. From germline, CDR1 is SGHNT and CDR2 YYREEE (reference sequence). V shed 4 bases and J 6 bases; nucleotides not matched to a gene: 7. CDR3 sequence reads: CASSLPSGGFNEQFF. CDR3 nucleotides: TGTGCCAGCAGCCTCCCTAGCGGGGGCTTCAATGAGCAGTTCTTC.

This clonotype was counted only a few times. The chain links TRBV20-1 to TRBJ1-6, with D maybe TRBD1 (5 bases). The CDR3 runs 14 residues. The germline V gene has CDR1 DFQATT and CDR2 SNEGSKA (reference sequence). V was pared by 3 bases and J by 7 bases, with 13 bases between. The DNA for the CDR3 is TGCAGTGCTAGTCGCGGGACCGAGAATTCACCCCTCCACTTT. It yields the protein CSASRGTENSPLHF.

Turning to this clonotype: A read error may be the cause here, since a much bigger clone is one base away. This chain joins TRBV29-1 and TRBJ1-1, with D unresolved. Germline V gene lookup returns CDR1 SQVTM and CDR2 ANQGSEA. The CDR3 has 13 amino acids. V gave up 4 bases and J gave up 4 bases, with 13 bases separating them. Written as DNA, the CDR3 is TGCAGCGTTGTTGAGGGCATAGGCACTGAAGCTTTCTTT. As protein: CSVVEGIGTEAFF. Using reference TRBV29-1 and TRBJ1-1 for the parts outside the CDR3, the full variable domain is SAVISQKPSRDICQRGTSLTIQCQVDSQVTMMFWYRQQPGQSLTLIATANQGSEATYESGFVIDKFPISRPNLTFSTLTVSNMSPEDSSIYLCSVVEGIGTEAFFGQGTRLTVV.

This clonotype has ten or more counts. The chain recombines TRBV7-9 with TRBJ2-3, with D uncertain. Trimming took 2 bases from V and 5 from J, leaving 5 bases between them. CDR1 is SEHNR, CDR2 FQNEAQ, per germline (reference sequence). The CDR3 has 12 amino acids. The chain's CDR3 is CASSLIRDTQYF. As DNA, the CDR3 is TGTGCCAGCAGCTTAATAAGAGATACGCAGTATTTT.

This clonotype was detected ten times or more. The V and J genes are TRBV11-2 and TRBJ1-5; D gene unclear. Trimming pared 0 bases from V and 4 bases from J, leaving 4 bases between. The germline CDR1 and CDR2 sequences are SGHAT and FQNNGV. The CDR3 loop spans 13 amino acids. In DNA form, the CDR3 reads TGTGCCAGCAGCTTAGACTTGAATCAGCCCCAGCATTTT. Translated: CASSLDLNQPQHF.

The CDR3 reads CASSFNWDTGELFF. CDR3 in DNA: TGTGCCAGCAGCTTTAATTGGGACACCGGGGAGCTGTTTTTT. The chain has TRBV7-2 and TRBJ2-2; D gene unclear. The CDR3 is made up of 14 amino acids. Germline CDR1 SGHTA, CDR2 FQGNSA. Trimming stripped 3 bases from V and 3 bases from J, with 8 bases between. The entire variable domain, with the rest obtained from reference TRBV7-2 and TRBJ2-2, is as follows: GAGVSQSPSNKVTEKGKDVELRCDPISGHTALYWYRQSLGQGLEFLIYFQGNSAPDKSGLPSDRFSAERTGGSVSTLTIQRTQQEDSAVYLCASSFNWDTGELFFGEGSRLTVL.

V and J are TRBV7-6 and TRBJ2-7; 7 bases fit TRBD1. The CDR3 is 15 amino acids. V lost 0 bases and J lost 4; bases outside the gene matches: 6. Germline CDR1 is SGHVS and CDR2 is FNYEAQ. This CDR3 is CASSLAGGARYEQYF. The CDR3 DNA sequence: TGTGCCAGCAGCTTAGCAGGGGGCGCGAGGTACGAGCAGTACTTC. The full variable domain, its missing parts supplied by reference TRBV7-6 and TRBJ2-7, is GAGVSQSPRYKVTKRGQDVALRCDPISGHVSLYWYRQALGQGPEFLTYFNYEAQQDKSGLPNDRFSAERPEGSISTLTIQRTEQRDSAMYRCASSLAGGARYEQYFGPGTRLTVT.

J is TRBJ2-5 and V is TRBV5-1; the D gene is possibly TRBD1 (7 bases). The germline CDR1 and CDR2 sequences are SGHRS and YFSETQ. CDR3 length: 16 residues. The V end was cut by 3 bases, the J end by 4 bases, with 19 bases between. The CDR3 sequence: CASSSTQGGGGETQYF. The DNA of the CDR3 is TGCGCCAGCAGCTCCACTCAGGGGGGAGGTGGAGAGACCCAGTACTTC.

This clonotype was seen a few times. The rearrangement links TRBV3-1 to TRBJ2-1; 9 bases agree with TRBD1. The CDR3 consists of 15 residues. Per the germline V gene, CDR1 is LGHDT and CDR2 is YNNKEL (reference sequence). The J segment lost 5 bases and the V segment lost 3 bases, leaving 5 bases of the junction unmatched. CDR3 in DNA: TGTGCCAGCAGCCACCGACAGGGGGTCCACAATGAGCAGTTCTTC. Its protein product is CASSHRQGVHNEQFF.

This clonotype was counted only a few times. The chain carries TRBV12-3 or TRBV12-4 and TRBJ1-3; D may be TRBD1 (6 bases). Trimming took off 3 bases at V and 8 bases at J, with 11 bases between the two ends. The CDR3 runs to 13 residues. Here the CDR3 DNA reads TGTGCCAGCAGTTTCTCCAGGGGCCACACCATATATTTT. This codes for CASSFSRGHTIYF.

This clonotype was detected ten times or more. The chain employs TRBV28 and TRBJ1-3; unclear D gene. V lost 2 bases to trimming and J lost 4 bases, with 9 bases between them. The CDR3 contains 14 residues. In germline, CDR1 is MDHEN, CDR2 SYDVKM. This CDR3 is CASSLEGSGNTIYF. The DNA for the CDR3 is TGTGCCAGCAGTTTAGAGGGTTCCGGAAACACCATATATTTT.

This clonotype was seen repeatedly, ten times or more. V usage is TRBV24-1 and J usage is TRBJ1-2, with D uncertain. Germline CDR1 KGHDR, CDR2 SFDVKD. The V end was cut by 3 bases, the J end by 4 bases, with 11 bases between. This CDR3 has 14 amino acids. The DNA for the CDR3 is TGTGCCACCAGTGATCCCGACAAAAGCTATGGCTACACCTTC. Encoded protein: CATSDPDKSYGYTF.